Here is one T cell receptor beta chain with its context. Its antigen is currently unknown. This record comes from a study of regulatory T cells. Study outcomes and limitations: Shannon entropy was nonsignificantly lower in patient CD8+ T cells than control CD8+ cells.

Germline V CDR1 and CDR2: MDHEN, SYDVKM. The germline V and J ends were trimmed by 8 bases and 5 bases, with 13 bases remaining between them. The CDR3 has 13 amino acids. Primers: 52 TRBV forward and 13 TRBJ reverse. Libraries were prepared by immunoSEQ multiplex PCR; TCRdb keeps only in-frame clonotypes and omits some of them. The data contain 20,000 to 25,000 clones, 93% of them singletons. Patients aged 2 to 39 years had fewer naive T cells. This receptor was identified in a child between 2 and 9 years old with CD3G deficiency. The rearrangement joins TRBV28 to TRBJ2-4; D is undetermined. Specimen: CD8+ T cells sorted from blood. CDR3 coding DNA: TGTGCCAGCTCATTCGGAAGAGAAAACATTCAGTACTTC. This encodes CASSFGRENIQYF.